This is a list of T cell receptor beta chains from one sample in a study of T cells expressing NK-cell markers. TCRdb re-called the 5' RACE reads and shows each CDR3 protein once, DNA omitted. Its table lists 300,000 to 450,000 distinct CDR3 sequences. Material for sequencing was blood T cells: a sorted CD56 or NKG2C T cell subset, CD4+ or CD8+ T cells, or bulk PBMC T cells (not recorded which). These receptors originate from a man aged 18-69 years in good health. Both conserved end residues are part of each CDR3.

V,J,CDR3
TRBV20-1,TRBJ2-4,CSAIEVRGKNIQYF
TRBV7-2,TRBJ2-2,CASTDRSSGGPTGELFF
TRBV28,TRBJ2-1,CASKGQRGGNNEQFF
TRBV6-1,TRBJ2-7,CASSSQGKGAYEQYF
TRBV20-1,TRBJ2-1,CSAAHSGGAYEQFF
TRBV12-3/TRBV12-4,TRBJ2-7,CASTTGWGSEQYF
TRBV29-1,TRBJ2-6,CSVLTAGTGFTGANVLTF
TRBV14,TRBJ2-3,CASSLGTSGVRNTQYF
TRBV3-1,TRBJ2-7,CASSPSGEGSYEQYF
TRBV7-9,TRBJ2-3,CASSLGRAGGPGDTQYF
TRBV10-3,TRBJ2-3,CATLGQGTYSDTQYF
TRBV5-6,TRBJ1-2,CASSLVWAEYGYTF
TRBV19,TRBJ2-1,CASGTGGVYNEQFF
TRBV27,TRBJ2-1,CASSFYTSGGRDEQFF
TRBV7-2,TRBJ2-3,CASSLRGTGGATDTQYF
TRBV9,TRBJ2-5,CASSVEWWQETQYF
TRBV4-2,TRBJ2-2,CASSYIETGELFF
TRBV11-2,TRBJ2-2,CASRNRGQGTGELFF
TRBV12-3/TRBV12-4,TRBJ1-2,CASSRTGNKGYTF
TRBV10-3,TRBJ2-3,CAIREGATTDTQYF
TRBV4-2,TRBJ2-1,CASSLAGLDYNEQFF
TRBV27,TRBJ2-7,CASSFAVGFSEQYF
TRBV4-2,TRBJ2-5,CASSQENRRGARETQYF
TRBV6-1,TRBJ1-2,CASTRFGFNYGYTF
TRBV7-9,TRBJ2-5,CASSLAGSQETQYF
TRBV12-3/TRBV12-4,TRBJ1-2,CASRWGFNGYTF
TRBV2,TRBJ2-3,CASSDIGLADSTDTQYF